The 27 T cell receptor beta chains in this list originate from one sample, sequenced in a study of CD8 T cells in ankylosing spondylitis. From the 5' RACE reads, TCRdb called clonotypes with MiXCR, one entry per CDR3 protein. The data contain 150,000 to 200,000 distinct CDR3 sequences, under 14% of them singletons. Sample: blood, either unsorted or a sorted T cell fraction (not recorded which). The receptor source for this set is a male donor with ankylosing spondylitis or in good health (not recorded which).

This clonotype occurred many times. Written as DNA, the CDR3 is TGCAGTGCTAGAGATGCCCGACTAGCGGGAGTAACCGGGGAGCTGTTTTTT. Amino acid sequence: CSARDARLAGVTGELFF. This sequence joins TRBV20-1 and TRBJ2-2; 12 bases agree with TRBD2. V lost 0 bases and J lost 5; bases outside the gene matches: 7. CDR1 and CDR2 from the germline V gene are DFQATT and SNEGSKA (reference sequence). This CDR3 has 17 amino acids.

This clonotype was seen only a few times. The chain is built from TRBV7-2 and TRBJ2-5; D is undetermined. V dropped 6 bases and J dropped 5 bases, with 10 bases sitting between them. Germline CDR1 and CDR2: SGHTA and FQGNSA. The CDR3 consists of 12 residues. The CDR3 region is CASRSVAETQYF. The CDR3, as DNA: TGTGCCAGCAGGTCAGTGGCGGAGACCCAGTACTTC.

This clonotype has at least ten counts. This chain uses TRBV29-1 with TRBJ2-1; no clear D. Germline V gene lookup returns CDR1 SQVTM and CDR2 ANQGSEA. The CDR3 spans 14 residues. Trimming stripped 4 bases from V and 7 bases from J, with 17 bases between. The CDR3 reads CSVVLQELWNEQFF. In DNA, the CDR3 is TGCAGCGTTGTGCTGCAGGAGCTGTGGAATGAGCAGTTCTTC.

This clonotype has just a few counts. The chain employs TRBV5-1 and TRBJ2-5; D is possibly TRBD1 (6 bases). V was shortened by 2 bases and J by 5 bases, with 13 bases between the two germline ends. Germline values: CDR1 SGHRS, CDR2 YFSETQ. This CDR3 is built from 14 residues. CDR3 sequence: CASSLQTGRETQYF. CDR3 in DNA: TGCGCCAGCAGCTTACAAACAGGGCGTGAGACCCAGTACTTC.

This clonotype was recorded at least ten times. The chain combines TRBV5-1 with TRBJ1-5, with 8 bases lining up with TRBD1. The J segment lost 5 bases and the V segment lost 4 bases, leaving 5 bases of the junction unmatched. Per germline, CDR1 SGHRS and CDR2 YFSETQ. The CDR3 totals 14 residues. The CDR3 bases are TGCGCCAGCAGCCAGACAGGGGATGATCAGCCCCAGCATTTT. Amino acid sequence: CASSQTGDDQPQHF.

This clonotype was counted ten times or more. The chain couples TRBV12-3 or TRBV12-4 to TRBJ2-2, with TRBD1 matching 8 bases. The CDR3 runs to 16 residues. After removal of 6 bases from V and 5 bases from J, the junction contained 11 bases not matched to a gene. CDR3 sequence reads: CASRPYGTGDTGELFF. The DNA for the CDR3 is TGTGCCAGCAGACCCTACGGGACAGGCGATACCGGGGAGCTGTTTTTT.

This clonotype was seen ten or more times. One end of the junction fails to match germline, which may point to a read error. The V and J genes are TRBV5-1 and TRBJ2-2, with D perhaps matching TRBD1 or TRBD2 (5 bases each). This CDR3 contains 13 residues. Germline V gene sequence: CDR1 SGHRS, CDR2 YFSETQ. The CDR3: CASTQDTFGGLFF. The CDR3 bases are TGCGCCAGCACCCAGGACACCTTTGGGGGGCTGTTTTTT.

This clonotype was detected many times. The chain recombines TRBV6-4 with TRBJ2-3; 9 bases align to TRBD2. This CDR3 comprises 15 residues. The germline CDR1 and CDR2 sequences are MRHNA and SNTAGT. V dropped 0 bases and J dropped 5; count of bases not matched to a gene: 3. CDR3 loop: CASSDSPAGGDTQYF. CDR3 in DNA: TGTGCCAGCAGTGACTCCCCAGCGGGAGGAGATACGCAGTATTTT.

This clonotype was detected many times. The chain joins TRBV15 to TRBJ2-4; D is possibly TRBD1 (6 bases). This CDR3 contains 21 residues. Germline CDR1 is LNHNV and CDR2 is YYDKDF (reference sequence). V was clipped by 2 bases and J by 3 bases, with 29 bases between them. CDR3 sequence (DNA): TGTGCCACCAGCAGATTAGGGACACAACGCGGTGGGGAACATAGCAAAAACATTCAGTACTTC. It yields the protein CATSRLGTQRGGEHSKNIQYF.

The gene calls are TRBV5-1 and TRBJ1-1; 9 nucleotides agree with TRBD1. After removal of 3 bases from V and 2 bases from J, the junction contained 11 bases not matched to a gene. There are 17 residues in the CDR3. Germline CDR1 SGHRS, CDR2 YFSETQ. CDR3 nucleotide sequence: TGCGCCAGCAGCTCAAATACAGGGGGCCCTTACAACACTGAAGCTTTCTTT. Translating gives CASSSNTGGPYNTEAFF.

V gene TRBV5-6 combines with J gene TRBJ1-4; 8 bases line up with TRBD1. CDR1 and CDR2 from the germline V gene are SGHDT and YYEEEE. V shed 1 base, J shed 3 bases, and the junction held 8 bases outside the gene matches. CDR3 length equals 17 residues. CDR3 sequence (DNA): TGTGCCAGCAGCTTGAAAGGCAGGGGGCGGCCTAATGAAAAACTGTTTTTT. Translating it yields CASSLKGRGRPNEKLFF.

This clonotype was seen repeatedly, ten times or more. This CDR3 is CASSDSHSNQPQHF. The CDR3 coding sequence is TGTGCCAGCAGCGACAGTCATAGCAATCAGCCCCAGCATTTT. The chain combines TRBV2 with TRBJ1-5, with TRBD1 as a possible D gene (5 bases). Per the germline V gene, CDR1 is SNHLY and CDR2 is FYNNEI. Trimming took off 6 bases at V and 0 bases at J, with 9 bases between the two ends. CDR3 length: 14 amino acids.

This clonotype came up many times. The CDR3 region is CASSLGLAGTDTQYF. DNA for the CDR3: TGCGCCAGCAGCCTCGGACTAGCAGGCACAGATACGCAGTATTTT. This chain connects TRBV5-1 to TRBJ2-3, with 8 bases fitting TRBD2. CDR1 is SGHRS, CDR2 YFSETQ, per germline. With 4 bases clipped from V and 1 base from J, the junction kept 5 bases outside the gene matches. The CDR3 covers 15 residues.

This clonotype was picked up many times. The rearrangement uses TRBV29-1 and TRBJ2-1; 9 nucleotides match TRBD1. CDR3 length: 14 residues. V shed 5 bases, J shed 8 bases, and the junction held 10 bases outside the gene matches. The V gene's germline CDR1 is SQVTM and CDR2 ANQGSEA. CDR3 sequence reads: CSVRGRDRVHEQFF. DNA for the CDR3: TGCAGCGTTCGCGGCCGGGACAGGGTGCATGAGCAGTTCTTC.

This clonotype was detected many times. The rearrangement joins TRBV6-5 to TRBJ2-1, with 8 positions matching TRBD2. Germline CDR1 and CDR2: MNHEY and SVGAGI. The CDR3 extends over 16 amino acids. Losses at the gene ends were 2 bases for V and 8 bases for J; bases not matched to a gene: 11. CDR3 sequence (DNA): TGTGCCAGCAGTTACCCTACGTCAGCGGGAGAAGATGAGCAGTTCTTC. Translating gives CASSYPTSAGEDEQFF.

CDR3 in amino acids: CASSLYGPTDTQYF. DNA for the CDR3: TGTGCCAGCAGCTTATATGGCCCCACAGATACGCAGTATTTT. The chain recombines TRBV7-2 with TRBJ2-3; D not certain. The V gene lost 2 bases and the J gene lost 2 bases, with 8 bases spanning the gap. Germline V lookup: CDR1 SGHTA, CDR2 FQGNSA. The CDR3 runs 14 residues. Full variable domain (missing parts from reference TRBV7-2 and TRBJ2-3): GAGVSQSPSNKVTEKGKDVELRCDPISGHTALYWYRQSLGQGLEFLIYFQGNSAPDKSGLPSDRFSAERTGGSVSTLTIQRTQQEDSAVYLCASSLYGPTDTQYFGPGTRLTVL.

This clonotype has only a few counts. The J gene is TRBJ2-1, the V gene TRBV19; D gene ambiguous. This CDR3 is 13 amino acids long. CDR1 and CDR2 (germline): LNHDA, SQIVND (reference sequence). Trimming stripped 4 bases from V and 6 bases from J, with 10 bases between. The chain's CDR3 is CASSKVVGNEQFF. The CDR3 nucleotides read TGTGCCAGTAGTAAAGTTGTTGGCAATGAGCAGTTCTTC.

This clonotype was seen ten or more times. The V call is TRBV27, the J call TRBJ2-1, with 7 bases lining up with TRBD1. Germline CDR1 reads MNHEY; CDR2 reads SMNVEV (reference sequence). The CDR3 contains 11 residues. The V and J ends lost 8 bases and 10 bases, in that order; junction bases with no gene match: 5. The CDR3 DNA is TGTGCCAGCTCAGACAGGGCCGAGCAGTTCTTC. Protein: CASSDRAEQFF.

Concerning this clonotype: A much larger clone differs from this one at a single base, so this may be a read error. This chain connects TRBV9 to TRBJ2-2; the D gene could be TRBD1 or TRBD2 (5 bases each). This CDR3 spans 20 amino acids. The germline V gene encodes CDR1 SGDLS and CDR2 YYNGEE. The V end lost 4 bases, the J end lost 1 base, and 26 bases lay between the germline ends. The CDR3 coding sequence is TGTGCCAGCAGCATAGCTCTTGGTCGGGGCCTCGAAGTGAACACCGGGGAGCTGTTTTTT. As protein: CASSIALGRGLEVNTGELFF.

This chain links TRBV7-4 with TRBJ2-1; 13 positions match TRBD2. With 5 bases clipped from V and 9 bases from J, the junction kept 10 bases outside the gene matches. The CDR3 length is 16 residues. Germline loops: CDR1 SGHVT, CDR2 SQSDAQ. The CDR3 loop is CASSHRTSGRGSEQFF. CDR3 bases: TGTGCCAGCAGCCACCGGACTAGCGGGAGAGGCAGTGAGCAGTTCTTC. The full variable domain, in which reference TRBV7-4 and TRBJ2-1 provide the parts outside the CDR3, is GAGVSQSPRYKVAKRGRDVALRCDSISGHVTLYWYRQTLGQGSEVLTYSQSDAQRDKSGRPSGRFSAERPERSVSTLKIQRTEQGDSAVYLCASSHRTSGRGSEQFFGPGTRLTVL.

This clonotype was seen at least ten times. The CDR3 sequence is CASSQDPAGTGELFF. In DNA, the CDR3 is TGCGCCAGCAGCCAAGATCCAGCGGGGACCGGGGAGCTGTTTTTT. V and J are TRBV4-3 and TRBJ2-2, with 7 bases that match TRBD2. The CDR3 has 15 amino acids. The germline V gene has CDR1 LGHNA and CDR2 YSLEER. V lost 0 bases and J lost 5; bases outside the gene matches: 3.

V and J are TRBV4-3 and TRBJ2-1, with 8 bases that match TRBD2. CDR1 and CDR2 from the germline V gene are LGHNA and YSLEER. Trimming took 1 base from V and 2 from J; bases not matched to a gene: 13. The CDR3 is 19 residues long. CDR3 DNA: TGCGCCAGCAGCCAAGTTATGACGCTTAGCGGGGACACCTACAATGAGCAGTTCTTC. It is translated as CASSQVMTLSGDTYNEQFF.

The chain combines TRBV10-3 with TRBJ2-3; 10 bases fit TRBD2. The junction had 12 bases not matched to a gene; V was cut back by 4 bases and J by 2 bases. Germline V CDR1 and CDR2: ENHRY, SYGVKD. The CDR3 has 18 amino acids. CDR3 sequence: CAISASGRAWNPTDTQYF. The CDR3 DNA is TGTGCCATCAGTGCGAGCGGGAGGGCCTGGAACCCCACAGATACGCAGTATTTT.

This chain joins TRBV6-5 and TRBJ2-5; D is ambiguous. Per the germline V gene, CDR1 is MNHEY and CDR2 is SVGAGI. The V gene lost 0 bases and the J gene lost 2 bases, with 10 bases spanning the gap. CDR3 length: 15 amino acids. The CDR3 bases are TGTGCCAGCAGTTACTCCCGGATCCCACAAGAGACCCAGTACTTC. Translating it yields CASSYSRIPQETQYF.

This clonotype has at least ten counts. A read error may produce the germline difference seen at one junction end. The V gene is TRBV4-2, the J gene TRBJ1-4; possibly TRBD1 for D (5 bases). CDR3 size: 18 residues. Per the germline V gene, CDR1 is LGHNA and CDR2 is YNFKEQ. The chain's CDR3 is CASSHQRGPGSVDEKLFF. DNA of the CDR3: TGTGCCAGCAGCCATCAGAGGGGACCAGGGAGTGTCGATGAGAAACTGTTTTTT.

In its sample, this clonotype was seen a few times. The rearrangement joins TRBV6-5 to TRBJ1-1; 9 bases agree with TRBD1. Germline V CDR1 and CDR2: MNHEY, SVGAGI. V lost 6 bases and J lost 2; bases outside the gene matches: 7. The CDR3 contains 15 residues. The CDR3 sequence is CASSLQGARNTEAFF. The CDR3 DNA reads as TGTGCCAGCAGCTTACAGGGGGCGCGAAACACTGAAGCTTTCTTT.

Ten or more counts support this clonotype. This chain joins TRBV5-6 and TRBJ2-3; possible D gene TRBD2, 5 bases. CDR1 SGHDT and CDR2 YYEEEE come from the germline V gene. Trimming left V 0 bases short and J 2 bases short, with 13 bases between. The CDR3 sequence is 16 residues long. CDR3: CASSLAQRPLTDTQYF. The CDR3 DNA is TGTGCCAGCAGCTTGGCCCAGCGGCCACTCACAGATACGCAGTATTTT. The full variable domain, with the rest looked up from reference TRBV5-6 and TRBJ2-3, is DAGVTQSPTHLIKTRGQQVTLRCSPKSGHDTVSWYQQALGQGPQFIFQYYEEEERQRGNFPDRFSGHQFPNYSSELNVNALLLGDSALYLCASSLAQRPLTDTQYFGPGTRLTVL.